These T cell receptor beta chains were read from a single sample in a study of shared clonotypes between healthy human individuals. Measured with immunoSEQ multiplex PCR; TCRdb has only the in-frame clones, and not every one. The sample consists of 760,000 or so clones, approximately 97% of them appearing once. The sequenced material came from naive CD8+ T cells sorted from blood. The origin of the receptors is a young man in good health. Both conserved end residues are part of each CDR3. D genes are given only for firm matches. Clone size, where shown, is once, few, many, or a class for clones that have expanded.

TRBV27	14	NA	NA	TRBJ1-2	CASSSGPMNYGYTF	TGTGCCAGCAGTTCGGGACCTATGAACTATGGCTACACCTTC
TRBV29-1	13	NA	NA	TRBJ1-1	CSVEDGWAEEAFF	TGCAGCGTTGAAGATGGTTGGGCCGAGGAAGCTTTCTTT
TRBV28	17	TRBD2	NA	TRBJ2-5	CASTAGEERGSQETQYF	TGTGCCAGCACCGCGGGGGAGGAGCGGGGCAGCCAAGAGACCCAGTACTTC
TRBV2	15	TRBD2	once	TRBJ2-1	CASIPGLAGLHEQFF	TGTGCCAGCATTCCAGGACTAGCGGGACTGCATGAGCAGTTCTTC
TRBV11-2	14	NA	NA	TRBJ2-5	CASSLVGGEETQYF	TGTGCCAGCAGCTTAGTGGGGGGCGAGGAGACCCAGTACTTC
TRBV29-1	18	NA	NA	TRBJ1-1	CSVEDPIGTEETYAEAFF	TGCAGCGTTGAAGACCCAATCGGAACAGAGGAGACATACGCTGAAGCTTTCTTT
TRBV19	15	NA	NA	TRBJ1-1	CASSIIGGSNTEAFF	TGTGCCAGTAGTATCATAGGGGGGAGCAACACTGAAGCTTTCTTT
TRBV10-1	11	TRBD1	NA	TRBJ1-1	CASSSGQEAFF	TGCGCCAGCAGCTCGGGACAGGAAGCTTTCTTT
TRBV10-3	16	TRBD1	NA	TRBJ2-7	CAISESLGQDSYEQYF	TGTGCCATCAGTGAGTCTTTGGGACAGGACTCCTACGAGCAGTACTTC
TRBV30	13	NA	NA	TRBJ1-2	CASKDRDGYGYTF	TGTGCCTCGAAGGATAGGGACGGCTATGGCTACACCTTC
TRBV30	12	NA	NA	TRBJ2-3	CAWSVLTDTQYF	TGTGCCTGGAGTGTACTCACAGATACGCAGTATTTT
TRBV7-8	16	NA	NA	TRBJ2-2	CASSLVAGTSTGELFF	TGTGCCAGCAGCTTAGTGGCTGGGACGAGCACCGGGGAGCTGTTTTTT
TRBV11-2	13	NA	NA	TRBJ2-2	CASSLQGAGELFF	TGTGCCAGCAGTTTACAGGGCGCCGGGGAGCTGTTTTTT
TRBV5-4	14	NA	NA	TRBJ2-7	CASSLGPGGDEQYF	TGTGCCAGCAGCTTGGGTCCAGGGGGGGACGAGCAGTACTTC
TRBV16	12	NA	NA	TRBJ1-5	CASSQFLQPQHF	TGTGCCAGCAGCCAATTTCTTCAGCCCCAGCATTTT
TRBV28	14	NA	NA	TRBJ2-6	CASRDGSGANVLTF	TGTGCCAGCAGAGACGGCTCTGGGGCCAACGTCCTGACTTTC
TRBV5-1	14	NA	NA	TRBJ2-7	CASSSGPPSYEQYF	TGCGCCAGCAGCAGCGGACCGCCCTCCTACGAGCAGTACTTC
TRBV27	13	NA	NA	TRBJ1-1	CASSSSPATEAFF	TGTGCCAGCAGTTCGTCCCCGGCAACTGAAGCTTTCTTT
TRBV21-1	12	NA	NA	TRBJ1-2	CASSVRDEGYTF	TGTGCCAGCAGCGTCCGGGATGAAGGCTACACCTTC
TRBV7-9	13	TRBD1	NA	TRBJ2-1	CASSLQGIDEQFF	TGTGCCAGCAGTTTACAGGGGATCGATGAGCAGTTCTTC
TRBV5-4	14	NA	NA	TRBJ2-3	CASSFHASTDTQYF	TGTGCCAGCAGCTTTCACGCTAGCACAGATACGCAGTATTTT
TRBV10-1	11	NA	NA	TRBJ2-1	CASSEKNEQFF	TGCGCCAGCAGTGAGAAAAATGAGCAGTTCTTC
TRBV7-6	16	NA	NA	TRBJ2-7	CASSPGGGLSSYEQYF	TGTGCCAGCAGCCCAGGTGGGGGACTGAGCTCCTACGAGCAGTACTTC
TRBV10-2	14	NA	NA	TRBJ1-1	CASSVQEDNTEAFF	TGCGCCAGCAGTGTACAGGAAGATAACACTGAAGCTTTCTTT
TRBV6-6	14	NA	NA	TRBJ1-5	CASKEGGGNQPQHF	TGTGCCAGCAAAGAGGGGGGGGGCAATCAGCCCCAGCATTTT
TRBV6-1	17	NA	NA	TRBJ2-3	CASSASFEGVSTDTQYF	TGTGCCAGCAGTGCGTCGTTTGAGGGTGTGAGTACAGATACGCAGTATTTT
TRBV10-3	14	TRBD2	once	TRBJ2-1	CAILGTSGSNEQFF	TGTGCCATCCTCGGGACTAGCGGGAGCAATGAGCAGTTCTTC
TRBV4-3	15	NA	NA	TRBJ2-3	CASSQAGRSTDTQYF	TGCGCCAGCAGCCAAGCGGGACGGAGCACAGATACGCAGTATTTT
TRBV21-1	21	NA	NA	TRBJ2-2	CASSKVYVQGLAGVETGELFF	TGTGCCAGCAGCAAAGTGTATGTTCAAGGACTAGCGGGAGTAGAGACCGGGGAGCTGTTTTTT
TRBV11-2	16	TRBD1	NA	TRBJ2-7	CASSPWTGGLSYEQYF	TGTGCCAGCAGCCCCTGGACAGGCGGCCTCTCCTACGAGCAGTACTTC
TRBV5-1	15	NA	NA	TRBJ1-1	CASSESQGLNTEAFF	TGCGCCAGCAGCGAATCACAGGGCTTGAACACTGAAGCTTTCTTT
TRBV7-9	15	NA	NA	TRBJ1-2	CASSPLTVRNYGYTF	TGTGCCAGCAGCCCCCTGACGGTCAGAAACTATGGCTACACCTTC
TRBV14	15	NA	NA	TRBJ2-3	CASSQDALAPDTQYF	TGTGCCAGCAGCCAAGATGCACTAGCCCCAGATACGCAGTATTTT
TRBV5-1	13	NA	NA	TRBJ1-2	CASSSGTYYGYTF	TGCGCCAGCAGCTCCGGGACCTACTATGGCTACACCTTC
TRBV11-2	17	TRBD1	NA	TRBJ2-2	CASSEFRQGAHIGELFF	TGTGCCAGCAGCGAGTTCCGACAGGGGGCTCATATCGGGGAGCTGTTTTTT
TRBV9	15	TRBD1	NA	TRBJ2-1	CASMAGTGSGDEQFF	TGTGCCAGCATGGCAGGGACAGGTAGTGGGGATGAGCAGTTCTTC
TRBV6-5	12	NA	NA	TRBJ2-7	CASSQDSYEQYF	TGTGCCAGCAGTCAGGACAGTTACGAGCAGTACTTC
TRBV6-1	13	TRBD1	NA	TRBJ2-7	CASWDRSSYEQYF	TGTGCCAGTTGGGACAGGAGCTCCTACGAGCAGTACTTC
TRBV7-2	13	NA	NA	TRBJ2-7	CASSLHETYEQYF	TGTGCCAGCAGCTTACACGAAACCTACGAGCAGTACTTC
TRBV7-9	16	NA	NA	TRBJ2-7	CASSPRTDRYSYEQYF	TGTGCCAGCAGCCCAAGAACAGACAGATACTCCTACGAGCAGTACTTC
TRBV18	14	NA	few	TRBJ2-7	CASSPEAGSYEQYF	TGTGCCAGCTCACCAGAGGCTGGATCCTACGAGCAGTACTTC
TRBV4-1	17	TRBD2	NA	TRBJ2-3	CASSQERESGSWDTQYF	TGCGCCAGCAGCCAAGAGAGGGAGAGCGGGAGCTGGGATACGCAGTATTTT